The rows below give T cell receptor beta chains drawn from one sample of a study of OX40 agonist ivuxolimab in advanced cancers. The repertoire was sequenced with immunoSEQ multiplex PCR; TCRdb's copy has only in-frame clones and lacks some. The sample consists of around 15,000 clones, 84% of them appearing once. The starting material was CD4+ or CD8+ T cells sorted from blood, obtained in a trial of the OX40 agonist ivuxolimab. The source is an adult with an advanced solid tumor such as melanoma, head and neck, liver or kidney cancer. CDR3s include the opening cysteine and the closing phenylalanine or tryptophan. Each record gives: J gene, V gene, CDR3 protein.

j_call: TRBJ1-5
v_call: TRBV11-3
cdr3_aa: CASSPDREGNQPQHF

j_call: TRBJ1-1
v_call: TRBV4-3
cdr3_aa: CASSLRAGGSTEAFF

j_call: TRBJ2-1
v_call: TRBV9
cdr3_aa: CASSPTDGSGPGFF

j_call: TRBJ1-5
v_call: TRBV5-4
cdr3_aa: CASSIHRGAQPQHF

j_call: TRBJ1-5
v_call: TRBV21-1
cdr3_aa: CASSTGQGARNQPQHF

j_call: TRBJ2-7
v_call: TRBV7-2
cdr3_aa: CASSSGLSYEQYF

j_call: TRBJ1-6
v_call: TRBV9
cdr3_aa: CASSVDKQGANSPLHF

j_call: TRBJ2-2
v_call: TRBV27
cdr3_aa: CASSKDVTGELFF

j_call: TRBJ1-3
v_call: TRBV28
cdr3_aa: CASSLGGTWARGNTIYF

j_call: TRBJ2-1
v_call: TRBV19
cdr3_aa: CASSRGIGSYNEQFF

j_call: TRBJ2-3
v_call: TRBV28
cdr3_aa: CASSSLRRSDTQYF

j_call: TRBJ2-7
v_call: TRBV13
cdr3_aa: CASSSSGLLYEQYF

j_call: TRBJ1-1
v_call: TRBV4-1
cdr3_aa: CASSGIQNTEAFF

j_call: TRBJ2-1
v_call: TRBV5-4
cdr3_aa: CASSTGVSNEQFF

j_call: TRBJ1-2
v_call: TRBV29-1
cdr3_aa: CSVPLGAGGYTF

j_call: TRBJ1-5
v_call: TRBV7-8
cdr3_aa: CASSPEGAGNQPQHF

j_call: TRBJ2-7
v_call: TRBV7-2
cdr3_aa: CASSWGPSESYEQYF

j_call: TRBJ1-1
v_call: TRBV19
cdr3_aa: CASSILRGTEAFF

j_call: TRBJ2-7
v_call: TRBV5-4
cdr3_aa: CASSSRDLGGDEQYF

j_call: TRBJ2-7
v_call: TRBV2
cdr3_aa: CASSEGDRGYEQYF

j_call: TRBJ2-2
v_call: TRBV7-6
cdr3_aa: CASSTYSYGLAGVNTGELFF

j_call: TRBJ1-1
v_call: TRBV27
cdr3_aa: CASTPGGWNTEAFF

j_call: TRBJ1-5
v_call: TRBV25-1
cdr3_aa: CASSEINSNQPQHF

j_call: TRBJ2-7
v_call: TRBV5-4
cdr3_aa: CASSSTGGSYEQYF

j_call: TRBJ1-5
v_call: TRBV4-1
cdr3_aa: CASSQEPVLWGAGNQPQHF

j_call: TRBJ1-5
v_call: TRBV7-8
cdr3_aa: CASSLAQGDEPQHF

j_call: TRBJ1-6
v_call: TRBV7-6
cdr3_aa: CASSLEGRQNYNSPLHF

j_call: TRBJ2-7
v_call: TRBV5-1
cdr3_aa: CATAYEPTYEQYF

j_call: TRBJ2-1
v_call: TRBV7-8
cdr3_aa: CASSSEDRGYNEQFF

j_call: TRBJ1-2
v_call: TRBV6-6
cdr3_aa: CASSLTEDYGYTF

j_call: TRBJ2-7
v_call: TRBV5-4
cdr3_aa: CASSFELAFEQYF

j_call: TRBJ2-2
v_call: TRBV6-1
cdr3_aa: CASSELADTGELFF

j_call: TRBJ1-2
v_call: TRBV7-9
cdr3_aa: CASSSAGTANYGYTF

j_call: TRBJ2-7
v_call: TRBV13
cdr3_aa: CASSPSGLNSYEQYF

j_call: TRBJ1-3
v_call: TRBV7-2
cdr3_aa: CASSLDGNTIYF

j_call: TRBJ2-3
v_call: TRBV27
cdr3_aa: CASSLSWGQGQYF

j_call: TRBJ2-1
v_call: TRBV6-4
cdr3_aa: CASSDSIGNEQFF

j_call: TRBJ1-5
v_call: TRBV28
cdr3_aa: CASSFRIGAPQHF

j_call: TRBJ2-1
v_call: TRBV7-9
cdr3_aa: CASSLVGIEGSYNEQFF

j_call: TRBJ2-1
v_call: TRBV5-4
cdr3_aa: CASSLSPNEQFF

j_call: TRBJ2-1
v_call: TRBV6-6
cdr3_aa: CASSYPASGYNEQFF

j_call: TRBJ2-2
v_call: TRBV4-3
cdr3_aa: CASSQFSGNAGELFF

j_call: TRBJ2-1
v_call: TRBV9
cdr3_aa: CASSAPDRSSYNEQFF

j_call: TRBJ2-7
v_call: TRBV7-2
cdr3_aa: CASSLGAQEIRPYEQYF

j_call: TRBJ1-2
v_call: TRBV20-1
cdr3_aa: CSASFKGYTF

j_call: TRBJ1-2
v_call: TRBV7-8
cdr3_aa: CASSLGTGLEGYTF

j_call: TRBJ2-1
v_call: TRBV27
cdr3_aa: CASSLGLAYEQFF

j_call: TRBJ1-2
v_call: TRBV6-5
cdr3_aa: CASQKRESDYGYTF

j_call: TRBJ2-1
v_call: TRBV20-1
cdr3_aa: CSASREAVSIF

j_call: TRBJ2-7
v_call: TRBV15
cdr3_aa: CATSREGGADYEQYF

j_call: TRBJ1-1
v_call: TRBV7-9
cdr3_aa: CASSPKRTFF

j_call: TRBJ1-1
v_call: TRBV11-2
cdr3_aa: CASSPLQGVDTEAFF

j_call: TRBJ2-1
v_call: TRBV18
cdr3_aa: CASSPPGGGGVNEQFF

j_call: TRBJ1-1
v_call: TRBV11-1
cdr3_aa: CASRKVENTEAFF

j_call: TRBJ2-1
v_call: TRBV30
cdr3_aa: CAWGGAYNEQFF

j_call: TRBJ1-6
v_call: TRBV7-2
cdr3_aa: CASSLAPDRGLTLHF

j_call: TRBJ1-2
v_call: TRBV5-6
cdr3_aa: CASSLGGKQYGYTF

j_call: TRBJ2-5
v_call: TRBV11-1
cdr3_aa: CASSLLGQTQYF